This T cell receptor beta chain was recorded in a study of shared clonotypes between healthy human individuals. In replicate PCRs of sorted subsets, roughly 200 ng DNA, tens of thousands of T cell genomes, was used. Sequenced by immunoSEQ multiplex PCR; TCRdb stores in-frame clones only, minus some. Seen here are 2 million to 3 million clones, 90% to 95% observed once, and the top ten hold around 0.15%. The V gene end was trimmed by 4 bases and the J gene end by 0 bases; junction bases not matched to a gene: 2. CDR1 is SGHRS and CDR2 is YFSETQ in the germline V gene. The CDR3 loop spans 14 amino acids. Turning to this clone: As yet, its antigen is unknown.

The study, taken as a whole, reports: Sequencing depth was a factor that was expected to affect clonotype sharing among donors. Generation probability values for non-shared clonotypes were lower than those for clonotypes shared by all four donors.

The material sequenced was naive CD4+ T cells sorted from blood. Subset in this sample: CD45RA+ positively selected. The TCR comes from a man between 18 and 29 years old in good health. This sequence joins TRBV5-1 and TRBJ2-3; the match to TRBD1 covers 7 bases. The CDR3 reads CASSVGQSTDTQYF. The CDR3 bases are TGCGCCAGCAGCGTGGGACAGAGCACAGATACGCAGTATTTT.